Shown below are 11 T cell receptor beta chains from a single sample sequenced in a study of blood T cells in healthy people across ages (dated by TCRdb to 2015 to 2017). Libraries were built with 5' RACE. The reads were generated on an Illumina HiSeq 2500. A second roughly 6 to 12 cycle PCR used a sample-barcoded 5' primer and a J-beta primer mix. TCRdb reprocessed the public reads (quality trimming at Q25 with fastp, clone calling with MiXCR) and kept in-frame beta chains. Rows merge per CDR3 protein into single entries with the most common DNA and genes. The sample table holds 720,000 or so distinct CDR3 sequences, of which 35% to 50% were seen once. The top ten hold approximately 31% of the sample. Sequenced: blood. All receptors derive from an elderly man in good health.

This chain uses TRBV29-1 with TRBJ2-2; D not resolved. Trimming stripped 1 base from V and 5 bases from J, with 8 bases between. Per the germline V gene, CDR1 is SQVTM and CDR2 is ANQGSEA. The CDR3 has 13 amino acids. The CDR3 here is CSVEVSATGELFF. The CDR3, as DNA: TGCAGCGTTGAAGTCAGCGCGACCGGGGAGCTGTTTTTT.

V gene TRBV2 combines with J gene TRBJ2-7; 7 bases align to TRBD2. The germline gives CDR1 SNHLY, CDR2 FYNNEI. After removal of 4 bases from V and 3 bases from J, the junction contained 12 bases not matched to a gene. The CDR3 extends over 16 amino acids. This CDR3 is CASSGSLGGNFYEQYF. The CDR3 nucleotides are TGTGCCAGCAGTGGGTCGCTGGGGGGGAACTTCTACGAGCAGTACTTC.

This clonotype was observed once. CDR3 in DNA: TGCAGTGCTAGAGAAAGTGGGAGCAATCAGCCCCAGCATTTT. The encoded protein is CSARESGSNQPQHF. The chain combines TRBV20-1 with TRBJ1-5, with D hard to call. Per the germline V gene, CDR1 is DFQATT and CDR2 is SNEGSKA (reference sequence). The germline V and J ends were trimmed by 0 bases and 1 base, with 7 bases remaining between them. The CDR3 runs to 14 residues.

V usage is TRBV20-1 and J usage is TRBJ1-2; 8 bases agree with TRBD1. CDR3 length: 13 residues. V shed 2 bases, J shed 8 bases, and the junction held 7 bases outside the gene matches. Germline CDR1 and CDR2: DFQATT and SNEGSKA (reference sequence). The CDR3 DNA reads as TGCAGTGCTAGACTCACAGGGGGGTTCGGCTACACCTTC. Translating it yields CSARLTGGFGYTF.

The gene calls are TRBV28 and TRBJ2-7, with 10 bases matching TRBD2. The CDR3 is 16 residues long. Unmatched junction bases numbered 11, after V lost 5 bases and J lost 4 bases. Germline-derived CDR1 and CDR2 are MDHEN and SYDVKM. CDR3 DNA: TGTGCCAGCAGTAGACCTCAGCGGGAGGGCCGGTACGAGCAGTACTTC. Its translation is CASSRPQREGRYEQYF.

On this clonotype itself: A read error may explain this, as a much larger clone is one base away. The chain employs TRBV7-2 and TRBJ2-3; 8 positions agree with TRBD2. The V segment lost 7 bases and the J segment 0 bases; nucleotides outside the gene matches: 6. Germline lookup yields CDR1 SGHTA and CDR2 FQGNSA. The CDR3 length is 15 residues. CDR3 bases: TGTGCCAGCATCGATAGCGGGATTAGCACAGATACGCAGTATTTT. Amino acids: CASIDSGISTDTQYF.

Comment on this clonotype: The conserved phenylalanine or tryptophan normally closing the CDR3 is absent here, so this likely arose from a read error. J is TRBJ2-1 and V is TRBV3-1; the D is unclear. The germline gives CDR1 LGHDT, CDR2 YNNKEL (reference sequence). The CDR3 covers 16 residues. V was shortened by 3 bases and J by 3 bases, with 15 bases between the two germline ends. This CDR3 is CASSQTPVRLYNEQFV. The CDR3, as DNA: TGTGCCAGCAGCCAGACTCCCGTACGTCTCTACAATGAGCAGTTCGTC.

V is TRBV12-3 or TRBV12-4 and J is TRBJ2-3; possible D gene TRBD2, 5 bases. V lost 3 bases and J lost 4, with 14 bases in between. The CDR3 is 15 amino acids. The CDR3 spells CASSFGRRWADTQYF. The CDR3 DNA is TGTGCCAGCAGTTTCGGACGGAGGTGGGCAGATACGCAGTATTTT.

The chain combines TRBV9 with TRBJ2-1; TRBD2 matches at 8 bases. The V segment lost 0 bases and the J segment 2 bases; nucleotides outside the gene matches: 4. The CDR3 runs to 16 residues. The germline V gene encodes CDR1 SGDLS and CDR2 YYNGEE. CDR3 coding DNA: TGTGCCAGCAGCGTAGACGGGGGGGCCACCTACAATGAGCAGTTCTTC. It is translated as CASSVDGGATYNEQFF.

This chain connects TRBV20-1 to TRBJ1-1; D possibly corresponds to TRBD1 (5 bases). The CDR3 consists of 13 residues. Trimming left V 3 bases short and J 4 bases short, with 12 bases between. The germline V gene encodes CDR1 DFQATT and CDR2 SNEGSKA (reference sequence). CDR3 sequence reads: CSASKGRATEAFF. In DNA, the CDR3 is TGCAGTGCTAGCAAAGGCAGGGCCACTGAAGCTTTCTTT.

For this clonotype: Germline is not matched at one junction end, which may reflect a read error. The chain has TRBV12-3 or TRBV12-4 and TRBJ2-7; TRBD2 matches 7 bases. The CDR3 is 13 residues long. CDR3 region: CASSVAGLYEQYF. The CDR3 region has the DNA TGTGCCAGCAGTGTAGCGGGCCTTTACGAGCAGTACTTC.